This is a list of T cell receptor beta chains from one sample in a study of T cell changes during pregnancy in multiple sclerosis. Sequenced by immunoSEQ multiplex PCR; TCRdb stores in-frame clones only, minus some. The data contain about 59,000 clones, over 85% of them seen just once; the ten biggest clones take up roughly 0.35%. Sequenced here: CD4+ T cells from peripheral blood mononuclear cells, sampled before pregnancy. These receptors came from a female donor with multiple sclerosis, enrolled in a pregnancy study. The CDR3 runs from the conserved cysteine through the conserved F or W. Clone size is shown for a subset of rows, as once, few, many or a class of expanded clone.

J gene	clone size	V gene	CDR3 protein
TRBJ1-1	few	TRBV6-5	CASSPGQGQTFF
TRBJ2-2	.	TRBV15	CATSRELGGPGELFF
TRBJ1-4	.	TRBV10-1	CASRAGIRKLFF
TRBJ1-5	.	TRBV25-1	CASSDWAGSQPQHF
TRBJ2-7	few	TRBV6-1	CASSEWRGGEQYF
TRBJ2-3	.	TRBV7-9	CASSELASGITDTQYF
TRBJ1-5	.	TRBV2	CASSRTGVDQPQHF
TRBJ2-7	.	TRBV6-1	CASSGLRTVGEQYF
TRBJ1-2	once	TRBV28	CASSSTGADYGYTF
TRBJ1-1	.	TRBV7-9	CASSLSFGGEAFF
TRBJ1-2	once	TRBV29-1	CSVSDRGGYGYTF
TRBJ2-1	.	TRBV7-9	CASSPGGRGSYNEQFF
TRBJ1-1	.	TRBV6-5	CASSFGTQNTEAFF
TRBJ2-1	.	TRBV5-1	CASSFGGSGEQFF
TRBJ2-1	.	TRBV7-2	CASSVLGSSYNEQFF
TRBJ1-2	.	TRBV18	CASSTGAGGNYGYTF
TRBJ2-2	.	TRBV6-1	CAIQQGSSTGELFF
TRBJ2-5	.	TRBV7-2	CASSLRARTGLKETQYF